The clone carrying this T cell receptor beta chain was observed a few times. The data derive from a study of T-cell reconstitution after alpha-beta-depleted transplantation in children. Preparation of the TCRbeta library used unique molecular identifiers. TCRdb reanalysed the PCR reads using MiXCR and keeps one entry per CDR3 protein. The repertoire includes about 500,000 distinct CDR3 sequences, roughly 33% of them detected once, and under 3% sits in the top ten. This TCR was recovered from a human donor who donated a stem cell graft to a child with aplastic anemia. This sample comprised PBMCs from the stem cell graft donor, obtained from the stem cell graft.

This chain's CDR3 is CASSWDMKSSYNEQFF. The CDR3 DNA is TGTGCCAGCAGCTGGGACATGAAGAGCTCCTACAATGAGCAGTTCTTC. The chain employs TRBV7-2 and TRBJ2-1; TRBD1 might be the D (6 bases). This CDR3 is 16 amino acids long. Germline V gene data show CDR1 as SGHTA and CDR2 as FQGNSA. Trimming removed 4 bases from V and 0 bases from J, with 13 bases in between.